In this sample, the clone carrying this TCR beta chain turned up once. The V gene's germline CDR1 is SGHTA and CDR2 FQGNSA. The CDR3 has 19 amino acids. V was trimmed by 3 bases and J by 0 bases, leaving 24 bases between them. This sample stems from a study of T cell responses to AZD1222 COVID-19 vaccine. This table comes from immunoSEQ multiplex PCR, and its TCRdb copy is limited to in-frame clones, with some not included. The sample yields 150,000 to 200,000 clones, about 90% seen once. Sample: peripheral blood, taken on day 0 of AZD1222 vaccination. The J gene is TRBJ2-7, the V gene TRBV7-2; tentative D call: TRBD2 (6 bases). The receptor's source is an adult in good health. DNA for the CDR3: TGTGCCAGCAGCTTCCGGGAGCCCGGGTGGGTTGGGAGCTCCTACGAGCAGTACTTC. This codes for CASSFREPGWVGSSYEQYF.